The source of this T cell receptor beta chain is a study of T-cell memory formation after mild COVID-19. Study-wide background: The study found TCR clusters largely donor specific. General study points: Specificity for SARS-CoV-2 was not confirmed among the second-wave clones peaking on day 37. That cross-reactive memory joined was suggested by some responding clones appearing in pre-infection memory.

This clonotype was observed a handful of times. The antigen is undetermined. Constant-segment-primed 5'RACE gave TCR alpha and TCR beta cDNA libraries with sample barcodes and UMIs. TCRdb re-analysed the 5' RACE reads in MiXCR, keeping a single row per CDR3 protein. There are approximately 410,000 distinct CDR3 sequences in the sample; about a quarter occur only once, and about an eighth lies in the top ten. V was pared by 8 bases and J by 5 bases, with 13 bases between. Germline assignment: CDR1 ENHRY and CDR2 SYGVKD. CDR3 length: 13 amino acids. This chain uses TRBV10-3 with TRBJ2-1, with D perhaps matching TRBD2 (5 bases). Input material: PBMCs or a T cell subset sorted from them (not recorded which). This clonotype was sampled from an adult woman who had mild COVID-19 (a few samples of this study predate the infection). Cell type and time point are not known. The CDR3 region is CAIAATGNNEQFF. CDR3 coding DNA: TGTGCCATCGCGGCGACGGGGAACAATGAGCAGTTCTTC.